A selection of T cell receptor beta chains follows, all from one sample in a study of blood T cell repertoires in COVID-19. Libraries were prepared by immunoSEQ multiplex PCR; TCRdb keeps only in-frame clonotypes and omits some of them. The sample has roughly 65,000 clones, around 93% seen once. Sequencing was performed on peripheral blood. The receptors were gathered from a man between 65 and 85 years old with active COVID-19. CDR3s include the opening cysteine and the closing phenylalanine or tryptophan. Fields, in order: V gene, D gene, clone size, J gene, CDR3 protein, CDR3 DNA. D genes are given only for firm matches. The size entry is marked missing in some rows and otherwise reads once, few, many or a size class.

V: TRBV7-9; D: TRBD2; size: .; J: TRBJ2-3; CDR3: CASRGAGVTTDTQYF; DNA: TGTGCCAGCAGGGGAGCGGGGGTGACCACAGATACGCAGTATTTT
V: TRBV7-9; D: TRBD1; size: once; J: TRBJ1-3; CDR3: CASSQWTGGWNTIYF; DNA: TGTGCCAGCAGCCAGTGGACAGGGGGTTGGAACACCATATATTTT
V: TRBV6-5; D: .; size: .; J: TRBJ1-1; CDR3: CASRQQVNTEAFF; DNA: TGTGCCAGCAGGCAGCAGGTGAACACTGAAGCTTTCTTT
V: TRBV13; D: TRBD2; size: .; J: TRBJ2-3; CDR3: CASSLGPSGGAVDTQYF; DNA: TGTGCCAGCAGCTTAGGGCCTAGCGGGGGGGCTGTAGATACGCAGTATTTT
V: TRBV12-3/TRBV12-4; D: .; size: .; J: TRBJ1-3; CDR3: CASGTGPGNTIYF; DNA: TGTGCCAGCGGCACTGGGCCTGGAAACACCATATATTTT
V: TRBV6-2/TRBV6-3; D: .; size: .; J: TRBJ2-5; CDR3: CASSYRERGGETQYF; DNA: TGTGCCAGCAGTTACCGTGAGCGTGGAGGGGAGACCCAGTACTTC
V: TRBV5-6; D: .; size: .; J: TRBJ1-2; CDR3: CASSLEQRYGYTF; DNA: TGTGCCAGCAGCTTGGAGCAGCGCTATGGCTACACCTTC
V: TRBV5-5; D: .; size: .; J: TRBJ1-5; CDR3: CASSLGQTFPSNQPQHF; DNA: TGTGCCAGCAGCTTGGGACAGACATTTCCTAGCAATCAGCCCCAGCATTTT
V: TRBV6-5; D: .; size: .; J: TRBJ1-1; CDR3: CASRGTYSMNTEAFF; DNA: TGTGCCAGCAGAGGGACATACAGCATGAACACTGAAGCTTTCTTT
V: TRBV18; D: TRBD1; size: .; J: TRBJ2-5; CDR3: CASSKTGVETQYF; DNA: TGTGCCAGCTCTAAGACAGGGGTGGAGACCCAGTACTTC
V: TRBV5-1; D: TRBD1; size: once; J: TRBJ2-4; CDR3: CASSRSTGTGTPLAKNIQYF; DNA: TGCGCCAGCAGCCGGAGTACCGGGACAGGAACGCCGCTAGCCAAAAACATTCAGTACTTC
V: TRBV27; D: .; size: .; J: TRBJ2-7; CDR3: CASSLYGWSEQYF; DNA: TGTGCCAGCAGTTTATACGGCTGGAGCGAGCAGTACTTC
V: TRBV5-4; D: TRBD1; size: .; J: TRBJ1-2; CDR3: CASRLQGGSYGYTF; DNA: TGTGCCAGCAGGCTTCAGGGGGGAAGCTATGGCTACACCTTC
V: TRBV6-5; D: .; size: .; J: TRBJ1-2; CDR3: CASSYSGGNYGYTF; DNA: TGTGCCAGCAGTTACTCCGGAGGTAACTATGGCTACACCTTC
V: TRBV7-9; D: .; size: .; J: TRBJ2-3; CDR3: CASSLAYTDTQYF; DNA: TGTGCCAGCAGCTTAGCCTACACAGATACGCAGTATTTT